Included here is one T cell receptor (beta chain) sequence, with context. Its target is not known. These data come from a study of radiotherapy plus CTLA-4 blockade in lung cancer. Study-wide results and caveats: Alongside interferon-beta, early blood T cell clone dynamics were reportedly the best predictor of response.

TCRdb's table, derived via immunoSEQ multiplex PCR, lists solely in-frame clones and lacks some. The data show about 49,000 clones, approximately 73% seen once. The CDR3 runs to 15 residues. The V end lost 1 base, the J end lost 7 bases, and 11 bases lay between the germline ends. The V gene's germline CDR1 is LGHNA and CDR2 YSLEER. Specimen: peripheral blood, collected from a patient treated with radiotherapy plus ipilimumab. V gene TRBV4-3 combines with J gene TRBJ1-6, with a possible D match to TRBD1 (6 bases). The sequence came from a human donor with non-small cell lung cancer who had a complete response to radiotherapy plus ipilimumab. The CDR3 is CASSQGGGRNSPLHF. DNA for the CDR3: TGCGCCAGCAGCCAAGGTGGGGGCAGGAATTCACCCCTCCACTTT.